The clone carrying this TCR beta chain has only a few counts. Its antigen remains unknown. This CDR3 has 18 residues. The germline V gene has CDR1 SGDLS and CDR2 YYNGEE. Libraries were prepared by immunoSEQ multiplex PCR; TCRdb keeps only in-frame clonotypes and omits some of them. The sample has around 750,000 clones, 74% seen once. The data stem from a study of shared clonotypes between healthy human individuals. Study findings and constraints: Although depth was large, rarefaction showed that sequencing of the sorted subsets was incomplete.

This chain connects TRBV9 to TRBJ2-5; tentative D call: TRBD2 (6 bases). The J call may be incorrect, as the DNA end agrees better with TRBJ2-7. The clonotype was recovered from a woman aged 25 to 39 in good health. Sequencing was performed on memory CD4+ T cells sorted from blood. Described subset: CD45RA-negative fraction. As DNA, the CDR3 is TGTGCCAGCAGCGTAGGCATAACCCGGGACTCCCTAGGCGGCGAGCAGTACTTC. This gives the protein CASSVGITRDSLGGEQYF.